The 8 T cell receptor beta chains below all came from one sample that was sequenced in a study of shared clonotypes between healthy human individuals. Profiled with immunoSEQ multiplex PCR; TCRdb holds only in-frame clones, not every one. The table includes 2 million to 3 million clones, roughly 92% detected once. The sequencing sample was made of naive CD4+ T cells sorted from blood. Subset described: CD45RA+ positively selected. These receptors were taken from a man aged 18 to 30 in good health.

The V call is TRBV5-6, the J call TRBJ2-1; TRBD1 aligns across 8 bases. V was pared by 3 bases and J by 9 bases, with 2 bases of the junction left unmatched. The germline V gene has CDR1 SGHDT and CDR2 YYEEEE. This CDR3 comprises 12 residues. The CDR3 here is CASSYDRGEQFF. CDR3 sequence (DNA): TGTGCCAGCAGCTATGACAGGGGTGAGCAGTTCTTC.

The CDR3 region is CASKEPTTSTDTQYF. The CDR3 coding sequence is TGTGCCAGTAAAGAGCCGACAACTAGCACAGATACGCAGTATTTT. J is TRBJ2-3 and V is TRBV19; D is undetermined. In germline, CDR1 is LNHDA, CDR2 SQIVND (reference sequence). Trimming removed 7 bases at V and 0 bases at J, with 14 bases between. The CDR3 extends over 15 amino acids. Variable domain in full (rest from reference TRBV19 and TRBJ2-3): DGGITQSPKYLFRKEGQNVTLSCEQNLNHDAMYWYRQDPGQGLRLIYYSQIVNDFQKGDIAEGYSVSREKKESFPLTVTSAQKNPTAFYLCASKEPTTSTDTQYFGPGTRLTVL.

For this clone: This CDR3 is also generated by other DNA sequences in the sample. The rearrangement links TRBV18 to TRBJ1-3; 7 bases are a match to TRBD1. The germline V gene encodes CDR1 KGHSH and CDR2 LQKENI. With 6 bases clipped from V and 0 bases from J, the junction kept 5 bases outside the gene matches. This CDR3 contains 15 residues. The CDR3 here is CASSPTGASGNTIYF. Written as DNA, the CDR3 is TGTGCCAGCTCTCCCACAGGGGCCTCTGGAAACACCATATATTTT.

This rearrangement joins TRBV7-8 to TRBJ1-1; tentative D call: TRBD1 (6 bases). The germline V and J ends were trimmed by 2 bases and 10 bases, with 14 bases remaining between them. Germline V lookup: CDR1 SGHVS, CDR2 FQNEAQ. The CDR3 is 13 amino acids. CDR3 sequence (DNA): TGTGCCAGCAGCTTAATACAGGGTTTGTCAGCTTTCTTT. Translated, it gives CASSLIQGLSAFF.

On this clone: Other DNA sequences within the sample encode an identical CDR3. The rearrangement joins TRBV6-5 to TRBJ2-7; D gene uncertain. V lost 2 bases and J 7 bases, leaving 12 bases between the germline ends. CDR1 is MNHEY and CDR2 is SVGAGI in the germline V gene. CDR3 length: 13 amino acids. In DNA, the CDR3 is TGTGCCAGCAGTTACCCGGGTACGAGGGAGCAGTACTTC. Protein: CASSYPGTREQYF.

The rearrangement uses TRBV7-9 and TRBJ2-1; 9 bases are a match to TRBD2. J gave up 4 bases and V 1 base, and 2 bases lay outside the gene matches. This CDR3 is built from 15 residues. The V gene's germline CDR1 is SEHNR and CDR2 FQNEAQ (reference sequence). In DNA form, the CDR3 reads TGTGCCAGCAGCTTAGGGACTAGCGCGTACAATGAGCAGTTCTTC. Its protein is CASSLGTSAYNEQFF.

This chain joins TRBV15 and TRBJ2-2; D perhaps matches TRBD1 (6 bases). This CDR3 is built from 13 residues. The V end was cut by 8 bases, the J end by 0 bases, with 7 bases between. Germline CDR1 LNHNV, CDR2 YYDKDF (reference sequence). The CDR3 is CATEGANTGELFF. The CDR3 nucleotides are TGTGCCACCGAGGGGGCGAACACCGGGGAGCTGTTTTTT.

The CDR3 loop reads CASRYSYTGELFF. In DNA, the CDR3 is TGTGCCAGCAGGTACAGCTACACCGGGGAGCTGTTTTTT. J is TRBJ2-2 and V is TRBV7-9; D not resolved. The germline V gene encodes CDR1 SEHNR and CDR2 FQNEAQ (reference sequence). This CDR3 spans 13 amino acids. The germline V and J ends were trimmed by 6 bases and 3 bases, with 8 bases remaining between them.